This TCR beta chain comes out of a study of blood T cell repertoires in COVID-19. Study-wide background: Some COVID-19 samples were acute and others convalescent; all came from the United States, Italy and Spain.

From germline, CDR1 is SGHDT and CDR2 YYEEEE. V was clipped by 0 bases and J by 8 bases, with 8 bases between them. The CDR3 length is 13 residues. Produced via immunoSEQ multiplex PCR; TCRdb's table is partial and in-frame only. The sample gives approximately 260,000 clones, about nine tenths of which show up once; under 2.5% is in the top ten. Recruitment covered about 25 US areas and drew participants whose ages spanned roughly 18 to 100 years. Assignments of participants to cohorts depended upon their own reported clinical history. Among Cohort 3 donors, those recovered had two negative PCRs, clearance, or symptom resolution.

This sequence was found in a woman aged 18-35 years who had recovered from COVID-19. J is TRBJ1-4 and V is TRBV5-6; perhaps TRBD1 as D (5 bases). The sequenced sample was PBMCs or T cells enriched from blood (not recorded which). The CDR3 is CASSLAGIEKLFF. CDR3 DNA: TGTGCCAGCAGCTTGGCAGGGATAGAAAAACTGTTTTTT.